This T cell receptor beta chain is from a study of blood T cell repertoires in COVID-19. Sequenced by immunoSEQ multiplex PCR; TCRdb stores in-frame clones only, minus some. The table includes about 62,000 clones, more than 80% detected once. This clone was observed a few times. The CDR3 extends over 16 amino acids. V lost 4 bases, J lost 2 bases, and 15 bases lay in between. Germline CDR1 MNHNS, CDR2 SASEGT. The specimen was peripheral blood. V usage is TRBV6-1 and J usage is TRBJ1-3; perhaps TRBD1 as D (6 bases). This clonotype was obtained from an older woman with COVID-19, enrolled during active disease. The CDR3 DNA reads TGTGCCAGCAGTGTTGCACAGGGAATAGCTGGAAACACCATATATTTT. Protein sequence: CASSVAQGIAGNTIYF.